This T cell receptor (beta chain) was observed in a study of blood T cell repertoires in COVID-19. Study-wide background: Samples of COVID-19 (acute and convalescent) were obtained from the United States, Italy and Spain.

As originally analysed: Amplifying reference gene primers gave estimates of nucleated cell counts. Sequenced by immunoSEQ multiplex PCR; TCRdb stores in-frame clones only, minus some. V and J calls and clone size are copied from that table; D and trimming were computed from the DNA. The sample holds 200,000 or so clones; just over 85% are singletons and the top ten take 3% to 4.5%. In germline, CDR1 is SGHNT, CDR2 YYREEE (reference sequence). This CDR3 has 18 amino acids. The V and J ends lost 1 base and 1 base, in that order; junction bases with no gene match: 11. Study members were between roughly 18 and 89 years old and lived in roughly 24 US regions.

The chain employs TRBV5-4 and TRBJ2-3; 8 bases fit TRBD2. This sequence originates from a woman in her forties with acute COVID-19. Sequenced sample: PBMCs or T cells enriched from blood (not recorded which). This CDR3 reads CASSLFVAGRGGTDTQYF. The CDR3 nucleotides are TGTGCCAGCAGCTTGTTCGTAGCGGGGAGGGGGGGCACAGATACGCAGTATTTT. Together with reference TRBV5-4 and TRBJ2-3, the CDR3 gives the full variable domain: ETGVTQSPTHLIKTRGQQVTLRCSSQSGHNTVSWYQQALGQGPQFIFQYYREEENGRGNFPPRFSGLQFPNYSSELNVNALELDDSALYLCASSLFVAGRGGTDTQYFGPGTRLTVL.